This entry lists 20 T cell receptor beta chains sequenced from one sample in a study of T cells in localized non-small cell lung cancer. Method: immunoSEQ multiplex PCR; TCRdb's copy keeps in-frame clones and lacks some. In the table there are over 65,000 clones, approximately 84% of which are singletons. The sample was peripheral blood, taken before any cancer treatment. Receptors were obtained from a female donor over 55 with stage I lung adenocarcinoma.

This sequence joins TRBV6-1 and TRBJ1-2; maybe TRBD1 (5 bases). This CDR3 spans 12 amino acids. The germline CDR1 and CDR2 sequences are MNHNS and SASEGT. V lost 6 bases and J lost 8, with 13 bases in between. The CDR3 nucleotides read TGTGCCAGCAGACAGGTTCAGGGCGGCTACACCTTC. Its protein is CASRQVQGGYTF.

This rearrangement joins TRBV2 to TRBJ2-7; a possible D gene is TRBD2 (7 bases). The CDR3 sequence is 15 residues long. V was cut by 7 bases and J by 0 bases, with 16 bases left in between. Germline CDR1 is SNHLY and CDR2 is FYNNEI. In DNA, the CDR3 is TGTGCCAGCACCCTAGGGGGGGGGCCCTCCTACGAGCAGTACTTC. Amino acid sequence: CASTLGGGPSYEQYF.

V is TRBV6-1 and J is TRBJ2-7, with D tentatively TRBD1 (6 bases). This CDR3 region has 14 residues. V lost 5 bases and J 9 bases, leaving 20 bases between the germline ends. The germline V gene has CDR1 MNHNS and CDR2 SASEGT. CDR3 DNA sequence: TGTGCCAGCAGTCCCGACAGGCTTTCGGGTATGCAGTACTTC. Translating it yields CASSPDRLSGMQYF.

The genes are TRBV12-5 and TRBJ2-1; TRBD2 aligns across 10 bases. Germline lookup yields CDR1 LGHNT and CDR2 FRNRAP. V gave up 2 bases and J gave up 3 bases; unmatched junction bases: 4. The length of the CDR3 is 16 residues. CDR3 amino acids: CASGLTLAGVYNEQFF. The CDR3 region has the DNA TGTGCTAGTGGTTTGACTCTAGCGGGAGTCTACAATGAGCAGTTCTTC.

The chain recombines TRBV18 with TRBJ2-3; the D is unclear. The V and J ends lost 0 bases and 0 bases respectively, with 7 bases between them. The CDR3 has 15 residues. Germline lookup yields CDR1 KGHSH and CDR2 LQKENI. CDR3 region: CASSPPLGSTDTQYF. In DNA form, the CDR3 reads TGTGCCAGCTCACCACCTCTCGGTAGCACAGATACGCAGTATTTT.

The chain has TRBV11-3 and TRBJ1-2; 10 positions agree with TRBD1. Germline CDR1 and CDR2: SGHNT and YENEEA. V shed 5 bases, J shed 8 bases, and the junction held 11 bases outside the gene matches. There are 15 residues in the CDR3. The DNA of the CDR3 is TGTGCCAGCAGCACCGGGACAGGGGAAGCGGGCGGCTACACCTTC. Encoded protein: CASSTGTGEAGGYTF.

The J gene is TRBJ1-2, the V gene TRBV2; the match to TRBD1 covers 9 bases. The CDR3 is made up of 15 amino acids. The germline V gene has CDR1 SNHLY and CDR2 FYNNEI. Trimming at V came to 3 bases and at J to 7 bases, leaving 9 bases not matched to a gene. CDR3: CASSDRTGEYVGYTF. The CDR3 DNA reads as TGTGCCAGCAGTGATCGGACAGGGGAATATGTTGGCTACACCTTC.

The J gene is TRBJ2-1, the V gene TRBV6-1; TRBD1 matches 7 bases. Unmatched junction bases numbered 5, after V lost 2 bases and J lost 4 bases. Germline CDR1 reads MNHNS; CDR2 reads SASEGT. This CDR3 comprises 15 residues. CDR3 bases: TGTGCCAGCAGTGAAACAGGGGCCTATTACAATGAGCAGTTCTTC. This gives the protein CASSETGAYYNEQFF.

The chain joins TRBV7-3 to TRBJ2-1; D uncertain. V was shortened by 1 base and J by 6 bases, with 16 bases between the two germline ends. This CDR3 comprises 16 residues. Germline V gene lookup returns CDR1 SGHTA and CDR2 FQGTGA. The CDR3 spells CASSLSGSRQFNEQFF. The CDR3 bases are TGTGCCAGCAGCTTAAGTGGGTCTCGGCAATTCAATGAGCAGTTCTTC. The complete variable domain, with remaining parts taken from reference TRBV7-3 and TRBJ2-1, reads GAGVSQTPSNKVTEKGKYVELRCDPISGHTALYWYRQSLGQGPEFLIYFQGTGAADDSGLPNDRFFAVRPEGSVSTLKIQRTERGDSAVYLCASSLSGSRQFNEQFFGPGTRLTVL.

The chain combines TRBV7-9 with TRBJ2-3; tentatively, D is TRBD2 (6 bases). Germline V gives CDR1 SEHNR, CDR2 FQNEAQ (reference sequence). The V and J ends lost 3 bases and 4 bases respectively, with 17 bases between them. The CDR3 is 16 amino acids. DNA of the CDR3: TGTGCCAGCAGCTTGGGACTCGCCTTGGGGGCAGATACGCAGTATTTT. Protein: CASSLGLALGADTQYF.

V gene TRBV6-5 combines with J gene TRBJ2-2; 7 bases agree with TRBD1. The CDR3 is 14 residues long. Germline trimming cut 5 bases from V and 4 bases from J; bases unmatched to any gene: 4. CDR1 is MNHEY, CDR2 SVGAGI, per germline. This CDR3 is CASSEDRVTGELFF. DNA for the CDR3: TGTGCCAGCAGTGAAGACAGGGTCACCGGGGAGCTGTTTTTT.

This clone was detected only a few times. The chain employs TRBV5-6 and TRBJ2-2; D is possibly TRBD2 (5 bases). The CDR3 is 14 residues long. With 0 bases removed from V and 6 bases from J, the gap between germline ends came to 9 bases. Germline V gene lookup returns CDR1 SGHDT and CDR2 YYEEEE. CDR3: CASSLGLFAGELFF. The CDR3 DNA reads TGTGCCAGCAGCTTGGGACTATTCGCCGGGGAGCTGTTTTTT.

V usage is TRBV7-3 and J usage is TRBJ2-7, with TRBD2 identical over 7 bases. The ends lost 4 bases at V and 7 bases at J; junction bases unmatched: 4. Germline V gene lookup returns CDR1 SGHTA and CDR2 FQGTGA. CDR3 length: 12 residues. CDR3 sequence: CASSSGRDEQYF. The CDR3 DNA reads as TGTGCCAGCAGCTCAGGGAGGGATGAGCAGTACTTC.

The chain is built from TRBV5-1 and TRBJ2-4, with D tentatively TRBD2 (5 bases). The CDR3 has 15 amino acids. V shed 2 bases and J shed 8 bases, with 17 bases lying between them. The germline V gene has CDR1 SGHRS and CDR2 YFSETQ. The CDR3 protein is CASSLGTGIGDIQYF. The CDR3 DNA reads TGCGCCAGCAGCTTAGGTACGGGGATCGGCGACATTCAGTACTTC.

The chain recombines TRBV11-2 with TRBJ2-7; D might be TRBD1 (5 bases). Germline V gene sequence: CDR1 SGHAT, CDR2 FQNNGV. Trimming cost V 0 bases and J 6 bases, with 15 bases left between them. The CDR3 is made up of 15 amino acids. The CDR3 DNA is TGTGCCAGCAGCTTAGATCTATCAAGGGGCGGCGAGCAGTACTTC. This codes for CASSLDLSRGGEQYF.

CDR3 DNA sequence: TGTGCCAGCTCCCTGGACAGGGATGACGAGCAGTACTTC. Translated, it gives CASSLDRDDEQYF. This chain uses TRBV18 with TRBJ2-7, with 8 bases that match TRBD1. V was pared by 6 bases and J by 5 bases, with 6 bases of the junction left unmatched. This CDR3 is built from 13 residues. Germline lookup yields CDR1 KGHSH and CDR2 LQKENI.

The CDR3 is CASSLGTSGNEQFF. Here the CDR3 DNA reads TGTGCCAGCAGCTTAGGGACTAGCGGCAATGAGCAGTTCTTC. This rearrangement joins TRBV11-2 to TRBJ2-1; the match to TRBD2 covers 10 bases. With 1 base clipped from V and 6 bases from J, the junction kept 0 bases outside the gene matches. Germline loops: CDR1 SGHAT, CDR2 FQNNGV. This CDR3 region has 14 residues.

CDR3 nucleotides: TGTGCCAGCAGGACCTATGAGGAAAACACTGAAGCTTTCTTT. Translating gives CASRTYEENTEAFF. The chain joins TRBV6-5 to TRBJ1-1, with D hard to call. V was trimmed by 6 bases and J by 2 bases, leaving 13 bases between them. There are 14 residues in the CDR3. The germline V gene has CDR1 MNHEY and CDR2 SVGAGI.

The chain recombines TRBV29-1 with TRBJ1-2, with D perhaps matching TRBD1 (5 bases). Trimming removed 5 bases at V and 2 bases at J, with 21 bases between. This CDR3 is built from 16 residues. Germline V gives CDR1 SQVTM, CDR2 ANQGSEA. DNA of the CDR3: TGCAGCGTTTTCCCTTACACCGACAGCACCAACTATGGCTACACCTTC. Translation gives CSVFPYTDSTNYGYTF.

The gene calls are TRBV7-9 and TRBJ2-5; 9 bases align to TRBD2. After removal of 1 base from V and 3 bases from J, the junction contained 15 bases not matched to a gene. This CDR3 contains 19 residues. Germline assignment: CDR1 SEHNR and CDR2 FQNEAQ (reference sequence). Here the CDR3 reads CASSLVREGLKEGKETQYF. The CDR3 nucleotides read TGTGCCAGCAGCTTAGTGCGGGAGGGCCTTAAAGAGGGGAAAGAGACCCAGTACTTC.